This T cell receptor beta chain was sequenced for a study of control samples from healthy donors and cancer patients. There are a few counts of this clone. The V gene lost 6 bases and the J gene lost 2 bases, with 8 bases spanning the gap. This CDR3 spans 13 amino acids. Germline CDR1 MNHEY, CDR2 SVGAGI. The table came from immunoSEQ multiplex PCR; TCRdb's copy has only in-frame clones and leaves some out. Of 100,000 to 150,000 clones listed, approximately 92% were seen once; the top ten hold roughly 0.54%. V usage is TRBV6-5 and J usage is TRBJ1-5; D remains unclear. The receptor was isolated from an elderly man with head and neck cancer. The sequenced material came from PBMCs. CDR3 nucleotide sequence: TGTGCCAGCAGATCCCTACGCAATCAGCCCCAGCATTTT. Its protein product is CASRSLRNQPQHF.